The 7 T cell receptor beta chains given below trace back to one sample, sequenced in a study of blood T cell repertoires in COVID-19. Some clones are missing from TCRdb's copy, which holds only in-frame ones; the method was immunoSEQ multiplex PCR. The sample records about 400,000 clones, around 92% being singletons. Sequences were obtained from peripheral blood. The source of these receptors is a man between 40 and 49 years old with acute or convalescent COVID-19.

This rearrangement joins TRBV7-9 to TRBJ1-1; D unresolved. The germline V gene has CDR1 SEHNR and CDR2 FQNEAQ (reference sequence). The CDR3 consists of 14 residues. Trimming cost V 2 bases and J 1 base, with 8 bases left between them. The CDR3 loop reads CASSLFAENTEAFF. The CDR3 coding sequence is TGTGCCAGCAGCTTATTCGCGGAGAACACTGAAGCTTTCTTT.

As to this clone: The same CDR3 is also encoded by other DNA sequences in this sample. J is TRBJ1-4 and V is TRBV5-4; 8 nucleotides align to TRBD1. Germline V gene lookup returns CDR1 SGHNT and CDR2 YYREEE (reference sequence). The V and J ends lost 0 bases and 7 bases, in that order; junction bases with no gene match: 2. CDR3 length: 14 residues. The CDR3, as DNA: TGTGCCAGCAGCTTGGCAGGGGGCGGTGAAAAACTGTTTTTT. It yields the protein CASSLAGGGEKLFF.

This clone occurred a few times. The chain employs TRBV4-3 and TRBJ1-5; 8 bases match TRBD1. This CDR3 is built from 15 residues. The V gene end was trimmed by 9 bases and the J gene end by 6 bases; junction bases not matched to a gene: 13. Germline V gives CDR1 LGHNA, CDR2 YSLEER. This CDR3 is CASHKRTGRFQPQHF. For the CDR3, the DNA is TGCGCCAGTCATAAACGGACAGGGAGGTTTCAGCCCCAGCATTTT.

The chain employs TRBV10-2 and TRBJ2-7; 12 nucleotides line up with TRBD2. The CDR3 has 15 residues. Germline V gene sequence: CDR1 WSHSY, CDR2 SAAADI. J gave up 3 bases and V 6 bases, and 6 bases lay outside the gene matches. The CDR3 nucleotides are TGCGCCAGCAGAGCCCTAGCGGGAGGGGTCTACGAGCAGTACTTC. Residues: CASRALAGGVYEQYF.

The chain recombines TRBV5-1 with TRBJ1-4; D remains unclear. CDR1 SGHRS and CDR2 YFSETQ come from the germline V gene. This CDR3 has 14 residues. The V gene lost 0 bases and the J gene lost 8 bases, with 11 bases spanning the gap. CDR3 coding DNA: TGCGCCAGCAGCTTGGGTACCCTTGAGGAAAAACTGTTTTTT. It yields the protein CASSLGTLEEKLFF.

The chain uses TRBV7-2 and TRBJ1-5; TRBD1 is a possible D gene (5 bases). The V end lost 1 base, the J end lost 6 bases, and 13 bases lay between the germline ends. The germline CDR1 and CDR2 sequences are SGHTA and FQGNSA. The CDR3 totals 15 residues. CDR3: CASSLVRGRGQPQHF. DNA for the CDR3: TGTGCCAGCAGCTTAGTGCGGGGACGCGGTCAGCCCCAGCATTTT. Variable domain in full (rest from reference TRBV7-2 and TRBJ1-5): GAGVSQSPSNKVTEKGKDVELRCDPISGHTALYWYRQSLGQGLEFLIYFQGNSAPDKSGLPSDRFSAERTGGSVSTLTIQRTQQEDSAVYLCASSLVRGRGQPQHFGDGTRLSIL.

The chain joins TRBV5-4 to TRBJ2-1, with TRBD2 identical over 9 bases. In germline, CDR1 is SGHNT, CDR2 YYREEE (reference sequence). The CDR3 contains 20 residues. Germline trimming cut 3 bases from V and 5 bases from J; bases unmatched to any gene: 21. The CDR3 here is CASSSPLAGRWDPQDNEQFF. In nucleotides, the CDR3 is TGTGCCAGCAGCTCGCCGCTAGCGGGGCGTTGGGATCCTCAAGACAATGAGCAGTTCTTC. The full variable domain, rest sourced from reference TRBV5-4 and TRBJ2-1, is ETGVTQSPTHLIKTRGQQVTLRCSSQSGHNTVSWYQQALGQGPQFIFQYYREEENGRGNFPPRFSGLQFPNYSSELNVNALELDDSALYLCASSSPLAGRWDPQDNEQFFGPGTRLTVL.